Below are 6 T cell receptor beta chains sequenced from a single sample in a study of cytomegalovirus exposure and HLA in healthy donors. Here immunoSEQ multiplex PCR was the method, and the copy in TCRdb shows in-frame clones only, minus some. The sample has a few hundred thousand clones; almost 90% are singletons. What was sequenced was PBMCs. The source is a young woman in good health and CMV-seronegative.

CDR3 in amino acids: CASSQTGSGVGGELFF. DNA of the CDR3: TGCGCCAGCAGCCAAACAGGGTCCGGTGTTGGGGGGGAGCTGTTTTTT. V is TRBV5-1 and J is TRBJ2-2; tentatively, D is TRBD1 (6 bases). V gave up 4 bases and J gave up 8 bases, with 21 bases separating them. CDR3 length: 16 residues. Germline V gene lookup returns CDR1 SGHRS and CDR2 YFSETQ.

The V call is TRBV12-2, the J call TRBJ2-3; the table assigns TRBD1, which was not confirmed against the DNA. TRBV12-2 is recorded as a pseudogene. The CDR3 is 15 amino acids. CDR3 protein: CASRYTGERTDTQYF. The CDR3 coding sequence is TGTGCAAGTCGCTACACAGGGGAAAGGACAGATACGCAGTATTTT.

Points on this clone: One end of the junction does not line up with germline, which may come from a read error. V is TRBV25-1 and J is TRBJ2-4; D is perhaps TRBD1 (5 bases). The CDR3 covers 12 residues. Germline V CDR1 and CDR2: MGHDK, SYGVNS. The DNA of the CDR3 is TGTGCCAGCAGTGAAAGGGGCAGGGTAATTTTCTTC. This encodes CASSERGRVIFF. The full variable domain, in which reference TRBV25-1 and TRBJ2-4 provide the parts outside the CDR3, is EADIYQTPRYLVIGTGKKITLECSQTMGHDKMYWYQQDPGMELHLIHYSYGVNSTEKGDLSSESTVSRIRTEHFPLTLESARPSHTSQYLCASSERGRVIFFGAGTRLSVL.

Only one count was recorded for this clone. CDR3 amino acids: CAISEAGQLPGELFF. CDR3 DNA sequence: TGTGCCATCAGTGAGGCCGGACAGCTTCCCGGGGAGCTGTTTTTT. V usage is TRBV10-3 and J usage is TRBJ2-2; TRBD1 is a possible D gene (6 bases). Germline loops: CDR1 ENHRY, CDR2 SYGVKD. Trimming pared 2 bases from V and 6 bases from J, leaving 13 bases between. This CDR3 region has 15 residues.

The chain recombines TRBV6-5 with TRBJ2-2, with 10 bases identical to TRBD2. Germline trimming cut 4 bases from V and 4 bases from J; bases unmatched to any gene: 3. There are 15 residues in the CDR3. CDR1 MNHEY and CDR2 SVGAGI come from the germline V gene. CDR3 bases: TGTGCCAGCAGTTTAGCGGGGGGCTCCACCGGGGAGCTGTTTTTT. This codes for CASSLAGGSTGELFF.

The table lists this clone with a count of one. The chain joins TRBV2 to TRBJ1-6; D is undetermined. Trimming removed 7 bases from V and 7 bases from J, with 20 bases in between. CDR1 and CDR2 (germline): SNHLY, FYNNEI. CDR3 length equals 16 residues. CDR3 coding DNA: TGTGCCAGCATCCCGGAGTCCGCCAAACCCAATTCACCCCTCCACTTT. This codes for CASIPESAKPNSPLHF.